A single sample is the source of the 27 T cell receptor beta chains below, sequenced in a study of cytotoxic CD8 clonotypes in ibrutinib-treated CLL. Measured with immunoSEQ multiplex PCR; TCRdb has only the in-frame clones, and not every one. The data show approximately 340,000 clones, 67% seen once. Sample: PBMCs, taken after 36 months of ibrutinib treatment. The receptors derive from a human donor with chronic lymphocytic leukemia.

This clone was recorded a few times. The genes are TRBV10-3 and TRBJ2-7; the match to TRBD2 covers 7 bases. Per germline, CDR1 ENHRY and CDR2 SYGVKD. Trimming at V came to 1 base and at J to 0 bases, leaving 3 bases not matched to a gene. The CDR3 extends over 15 amino acids. For the CDR3, the DNA is TGTGCCATCAGTGAGTGGGGAGGGAGCTCCTACGAGCAGTACTTC. It encodes CAISEWGGSSYEQYF.

The V and J genes are TRBV18 and TRBJ2-3; 11 bases are shared with TRBD1. The V and J ends lost 6 bases and 4 bases, in that order; junction bases with no gene match: 6. Germline CDR1 reads KGHSH; CDR2 reads LQKENI. The CDR3 sequence is 15 residues long. CDR3 coding DNA: TGTGCCAGCTCTTCGGACAGGGGGCAGGCAGATACGCAGTATTTT. Translation: CASSSDRGQADTQYF.

CDR3 sequence: CASSLTSGGSTNEKLFF. The CDR3 coding sequence is TGTGCCAGCAGCTTAACATCAGGGGGCTCAACTAATGAAAAACTGTTTTTT. The chain has TRBV7-9 and TRBJ1-4, with 8 nucleotides matching TRBD1. The J segment lost 0 bases and the V segment lost 2 bases, leaving 5 bases of the junction unmatched. Looked up from germline, CDR1 is SEHNR and CDR2 is FQNEAQ (reference sequence). The CDR3 runs to 17 residues.

The chain carries TRBV7-9 and TRBJ2-2; D might be TRBD1 (6 bases). Trimming pared 1 base from V and 3 bases from J, leaving 15 bases between. CDR1 and CDR2 (germline): SEHNR, FQNEAQ (reference sequence). This CDR3 spans 17 amino acids. For the CDR3, the DNA is TGTGCCAGCAGCTTAGTTACAGGGAATAGGGACACCGGGGAGCTGTTTTTT. Its protein product is CASSLVTGNRDTGELFF.

This rearrangement joins TRBV27 to TRBJ2-1; 11 bases fit TRBD1. This CDR3 region has 15 residues. Germline CDR1 MNHEY, CDR2 SMNVEV (reference sequence). Losses at the gene ends were 5 bases for V and 5 bases for J; bases not matched to a gene: 5. The CDR3 nucleotides are TGTGCCAGCAGTCCCTGGGACAGGGGGAACAATGAGCAGTTCTTC. It codes for CASSPWDRGNNEQFF.

This sequence joins TRBV18 and TRBJ1-1, with D possibly being TRBD1 (5 bases). V was cut by 2 bases and J by 5 bases, with 18 bases left in between. The CDR3 length is 16 residues. Germline V CDR1 and CDR2: KGHSH, LQKENI. The CDR3 DNA reads as TGTGCCAGCTCACCATCTCATCAGGGAGGGATTACTGAAGCTTTCTTT. Protein: CASSPSHQGGITEAFF.

The chain has TRBV18 and TRBJ2-5; 9 nucleotides match TRBD2. Trimming removed 6 bases from V and 5 bases from J; junction bases left unmatched: 13. Looked up from germline, CDR1 is KGHSH and CDR2 is LQKENI. CDR3 size: 16 residues. The CDR3 coding sequence is TGTGCCAGCTCCCCGAGCCTAGCGGGGAGTTGGGAGACCCAGTACTTC. Residues: CASSPSLAGSWETQYF.

The rearrangement uses TRBV7-2 and TRBJ2-5, with 7 bases that match TRBD1. With 7 bases clipped from V and 2 bases from J, the junction kept 10 bases outside the gene matches. CDR3 length: 15 amino acids. Germline CDR1 reads SGHTA; CDR2 reads FQGNSA. CDR3 loop: CASTLWDRSQETQYF. CDR3 sequence (DNA): TGTGCCAGCACCCTCTGGGACAGAAGTCAAGAGACCCAGTACTTC.

The table lists this clone with a few counts. The V call is TRBV29-1, the J call TRBJ2-4, with D perhaps TRBD1 (5 bases). The CDR3 sequence is 12 residues long. Germline CDR1 is SQVTM and CDR2 is ANQGSEA. V dropped 0 bases and J dropped 9 bases, with 9 bases sitting between them. CDR3 amino acids: CSVEEGRGIQYF. In DNA, the CDR3 is TGCAGCGTTGAAGAGGGGCGTGGCATTCAGTACTTC. Looking up the rest from reference TRBV29-1 and TRBJ2-4 gives the full variable domain: SAVISQKPSRDICQRGTSLTIQCQVDSQVTMMFWYRQQPGQSLTLIATANQGSEATYESGFVIDKFPISRPNLTFSTLTVSNMSPEDSSIYLCSVEEGRGIQYFGAGTRLSVL.

The J gene is TRBJ2-2, the V gene TRBV5-5, with TRBD2 identical over 8 bases. The CDR3 consists of 14 residues. Germline-derived CDR1 and CDR2 are SGHKS and YYEKEE (reference sequence). V shed 2 bases, J shed 6 bases, and the junction held 3 bases outside the gene matches. DNA for the CDR3: TGTGCCAGCAGCTTTCCCGGGGGGGCCGGGGAGCTGTTTTTT. Translation gives CASSFPGGAGELFF.

The rearrangement links TRBV6-1 to TRBJ1-2, with D unclear. The CDR3 is made up of 14 amino acids. In germline, CDR1 is MNHNS, CDR2 SASEGT. V was pared by 5 bases and J by 3 bases, with 13 bases between. The CDR3 loop is CASSPGYGYYGYTF. CDR3 sequence (DNA): TGTGCCAGCAGTCCCGGGTATGGATACTATGGCTACACCTTC.

The table lists this clone with a count of one. The chain joins TRBV10-1 to TRBJ2-1, with D possibly matching TRBD2 (5 bases). V lost 3 bases and J 9 bases, leaving 12 bases between the germline ends. From germline, CDR1 is WNHNN and CDR2 SYGVQD (reference sequence). The CDR3 runs 13 residues. The CDR3 nucleotides read TGCGCCAGCAGTGAAAGGCTAGCCGGTGAGCAGTTCTTC. Residues: CASSERLAGEQFF.

A few counts support this clone. The chain couples TRBV9 to TRBJ2-7; D may be TRBD2 (5 bases). The germline V and J ends were trimmed by 0 bases and 7 bases, with 11 bases remaining between them. This CDR3 is 13 amino acids long. Looked up from germline, CDR1 is SGDLS and CDR2 is YYNGEE. CDR3 sequence: CASSVDDGGEQYF. As DNA, the CDR3 is TGTGCCAGCAGCGTAGATGACGGCGGGGAGCAGTACTTC.

The chain carries TRBV20-1 and TRBJ2-7; D might be TRBD1 (6 bases). Germline V gene data show CDR1 as DFQATT and CDR2 as SNEGSKA (reference sequence). Trimming took 6 bases from V and 4 from J, leaving 10 bases between them. CDR3 length equals 11 residues. The CDR3 nucleotides are TGCAGTGCCCTTGGGACATACGAGCAGTACTTC. Protein: CSALGTYEQYF.

This chain joins TRBV4-1 and TRBJ2-7, with unresolved D. The CDR3 loop spans 14 amino acids. Germline V CDR1 and CDR2: MGHRA, YSYEKL. V was pared by 0 bases and J by 0 bases, with 6 bases between. CDR3 region: CASSQDWSSYEQYF. The CDR3 DNA reads TGCGCCAGCAGCCAAGATTGGAGCTCCTACGAGCAGTACTTC.

As DNA, the CDR3 is TGTGCCAGTAGTTCCCGGGACAGGGGGGCCTATGGCTACACCTTC. Residues: CASSSRDRGAYGYTF. J is TRBJ1-2 and V is TRBV19; 11 bases map to TRBD1. J was trimmed by 4 bases and V by 5 bases; bases with no gene match: 6. CDR1 LNHDA and CDR2 SQIVND come from the germline V gene (reference sequence). The CDR3 is made up of 15 amino acids.

The sample holds many counts of this clone. The rearrangement joins TRBV18 to TRBJ1-6, with D hard to call. This CDR3 region has 12 residues. CDR1 is KGHSH and CDR2 is LQKENI in the germline V gene. The ends were cut back, 5 bases at V and 7 bases at J, with 6 bases in the middle. CDR3 region: CASSTGNSPLHF. The CDR3 DNA follows: TGTGCCAGCTCAACGGGAAATTCACCCCTCCACTTT.

The V and J genes are TRBV9 and TRBJ1-1; no reliable D call. V was shortened by 4 bases and J by 0 bases, with 10 bases between the two germline ends. This CDR3 region has 14 residues. CDR1 and CDR2 from the germline V gene are SGDLS and YYNGEE. The chain's CDR3 is CASSPSHLNTEAFF. CDR3 nucleotides: TGTGCCAGCAGCCCATCTCATTTGAACACTGAAGCTTTCTTT. The full variable domain, its missing parts supplied by reference TRBV9 and TRBJ1-1, is DSGVTQTPKHLITATGQRVTLRCSPRSGDLSVYWYQQSLDQGLQFLIQYYNGEERAKGNILERFSAQQFPDLHSELNLSSLELGDSALYFCASSPSHLNTEAFFGQGTRLTVV.

The chain carries TRBV18 and TRBJ1-4, with TRBD1 identical over 8 bases. The CDR3 is 16 amino acids. Germline V gene data show CDR1 as KGHSH and CDR2 as LQKENI. V lost 5 bases and J lost 1; bases outside the gene matches: 6. The chain's CDR3 is CASSNGQGGTNEKLFF. CDR3 coding DNA: TGTGCCAGCTCAAACGGACAGGGTGGAACTAATGAAAAACTGTTTTTT.

The chain combines TRBV28 with TRBJ2-5; D gene unclear. The DNA end lines up better with TRBJ2-7; the J call may be wrong. Germline V gene lookup returns CDR1 MDHEN and CDR2 SYDVKM. The CDR3 is made up of 14 amino acids. The CDR3 coding sequence is TGTGCCAGCAGTTTTGCAGGCAACTCCTACGAGCAGTACTTC. This codes for CASSFAGNSYEQYF.

The CDR3 here is CASSPRRGLDTEAFF. The CDR3 region has the DNA TGTGCCAGCTCACCGCGTCGGGGGTTAGACACTGAAGCTTTCTTT. This sequence joins TRBV18 and TRBJ1-1; D perhaps matches TRBD1 (5 bases). Trimming shortened V by 3 bases and J by 3 bases, and 14 bases separated the two germline ends. Germline V gene lookup returns CDR1 KGHSH and CDR2 LQKENI. The CDR3 consists of 15 residues. Full variable domain (outside the CDR3, taken from reference TRBV18 and TRBJ1-1): NAGVMQNPRHLVRRRGQEARLRCSPMKGHSHVYWYRQLPEEGLKFMVYLQKENIIDESGMPKERFSAEFPKEGPSILRIQQVVRGDSAAYFCASSPRRGLDTEAFFGQGTRLTVV.

V and J are TRBV7-9 and TRBJ2-7; TRBD2 matches at 8 bases. CDR3 length: 14 residues. V lost 4 bases to trimming and J lost 3 bases; unmatched junction nucleotides: 5. Germline CDR1 is SEHNR and CDR2 is FQNEAQ (reference sequence). CDR3 sequence reads: CASSYSGTSYEQYF. CDR3 nucleotide sequence: TGTGCCAGCAGCTATAGCGGGACGAGCTACGAGCAGTACTTC.

The count of this clone is one. The chain employs TRBV7-3 and TRBJ1-1; TRBD1 is a possible D gene (6 bases). CDR1 and CDR2 (germline): SGHTA, FQGTGA. V lost 2 bases and J 6 bases, leaving 16 bases between the germline ends. The CDR3 is made up of 15 amino acids. The CDR3 loop reads CASSLGRTAGAEAFF. CDR3 nucleotide sequence: TGTGCCAGCAGCTTAGGACGGACAGCTGGCGCTGAAGCTTTCTTT.

The genes are TRBV14 and TRBJ2-1, with TRBD1 as a possible D gene (5 bases). Trimming removed 0 bases at V and 9 bases at J, with 15 bases between. CDR1 and CDR2 from the germline V gene are SGHDN and FVKESK. This CDR3 has 15 residues. The CDR3 coding sequence is TGTGCCAGCAGCCAAGACCGCGGAAGGGGCATTGAGCAGTTCTTC. As protein: CASSQDRGRGIEQFF. Full variable domain (missing parts from reference TRBV14 and TRBJ2-1): EAGVTQFPSHSVIEKGQTVTLRCDPISGHDNLYWYRRVMGKEIKFLLHFVKESKQDESGMPNNRFLAERTGGTYSTLKVQPAELEDSGVYFCASSQDRGRGIEQFFGPGTRLTVL.

In the case of this clone: At one of its ends the junction is not consistent with the germline gene, which may arise from a read error. The rearrangement links TRBV6-6 to TRBJ2-7, with D perhaps matching TRBD2 (5 bases). The CDR3 covers 13 residues. From germline, CDR1 is MNHNY and CDR2 SVGAGI (reference sequence). The CDR3 sequence: CASRYTGSYEQYF. The CDR3 DNA reads as TGTGCCAGCCGTTACACGGGGAGCTACGAGCAGTACTTC.

The V and J genes are TRBV28 and TRBJ1-1, with D uncertain. Trimming left V 6 bases short and J 5 bases short, with 7 bases between. Germline V lookup: CDR1 MDHEN, CDR2 SYDVKM. This CDR3 comprises 11 residues. This CDR3 is CASRGETEAFF. Here the CDR3 DNA reads TGTGCCAGCAGAGGTGAGACTGAAGCTTTCTTT. Full variable domain (missing parts from reference TRBV28 and TRBJ1-1): DVKVTQSSRYLVKRTGEKVFLECVQDMDHENMFWYRQDPGLGLRLIYFSYDVKMKEKGDIPEGYSVSREKKERFSLILESASTNQTSMYLCASRGETEAFFGQGTRLTVV.

This sequence joins TRBV5-6 and TRBJ2-2, with D perhaps TRBD1 or TRBD2 (5 bases each). Germline V lookup: CDR1 SGHDT, CDR2 YYEEEE. V lost 0 bases and J 8 bases, leaving 11 bases between the germline ends. The CDR3 length is 14 residues. CDR3: CASSLDMGTGELFF. The DNA for the CDR3 is TGTGCCAGCAGCTTGGATATGGGGACGGGGGAGCTGTTTTTT.